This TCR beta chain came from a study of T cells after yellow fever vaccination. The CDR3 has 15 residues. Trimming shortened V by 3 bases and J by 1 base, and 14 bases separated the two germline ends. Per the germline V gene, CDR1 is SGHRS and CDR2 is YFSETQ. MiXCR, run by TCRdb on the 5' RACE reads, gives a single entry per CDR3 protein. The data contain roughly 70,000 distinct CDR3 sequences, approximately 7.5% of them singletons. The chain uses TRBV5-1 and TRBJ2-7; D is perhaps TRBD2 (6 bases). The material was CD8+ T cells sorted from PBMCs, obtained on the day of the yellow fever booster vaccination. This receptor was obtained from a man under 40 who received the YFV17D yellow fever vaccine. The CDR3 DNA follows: TGCGCCAGCAGCTCAACCGGGACTGGATCCTACGAGCAGTACTTC. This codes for CASSSTGTGSYEQYF.